This TCR beta chain was sequenced during a study of breast tumors, draining lymph nodes, adjacent tissues (dated by TCRdb to the mid-2010s). About the investigation overall: In breast cancer patients, the study compared the TCR beta repertoires of tumor, adjacent nontumor tissue and axillary lymph nodes. In human breast cancer, the study set out to evaluate how tumor, surrounding tissue and draining lymph node repertoires relate to one another and whether T cells may move between these sites. Here is what the overall study found, with its caveats: Tumor and nontumor tissue repertoires were significantly more similar in luminal-like than in basal-like breast cancer. A scenario in which most tumor T cells derive from the lymph node and then expand within tumor tissue was judged to be consistent with the data. Rather than being directly demonstrated, the conclusion that tumor T cells originate in lymph nodes was presented as consistent with a hypothesis. Tumors showed preferential V and J gene usage, and their T-cell repertoire diversity fell below that of lymph nodes yet above that of nontumor tissue.

The germline V gene (reference sequence) sets CDR1 to SGHKS and CDR2 to YYEKEE. The CDR3 runs 15 residues from the cysteine to the phenylalanine. Kept here is only the CDR3 DNA, which spans 45 bases and is read in frame from base 1. Lymph node samples were obtained from the axillary draining lymph nodes of breast cancer patients. On this clonotype: Its target antigen remains unknown. Being one base from a much bigger clone, this may be a read error.

The sequencer listed for this sample is Illumina HiSeq 2000. TCR beta chain libraries were generated by multiplex PCR amplification. The amplified TCR beta chain products were analyzed by high-throughput sequencing. TCRdb trimmed public reads at Q25 via fastp, called clones via MiXCR and kept in-frame beta chains. Rows with one shared CDR3 protein collapse into an entry with the most common genes and DNA. This sample gives some 83,000 distinct CDR3 sequences in total; 15% to 20% of them show up just once. The ten largest clones add up to around 2.5% of the sample. The sample taken for sequencing was axillary lymph node tissue. The V and J genes are TRBV5-5 and TRBJ2-1, with the D gene call left open. The sequence came from a female donor with breast cancer. Some clones in this sample may be carry-over from other donors' samples. The nucleotide sequence is given as TGTGCCAGCAGCTCCGGGTTCTTAACGGTAAATGAGCAGCTCTTC. Its product reads: CASSSGFLTVNEQLF.